A selection of T cell receptor beta chains follows, all from one sample in a study of shared clonotypes between healthy human individuals. Clones were sequenced by immunoSEQ multiplex PCR, and TCRdb holds only the in-frame ones, with some missing. The sample lists about 2.2 million clones, approximately 94% occurring once. The sequenced sample was naive CD8+ T cells from PBMCs. These receptors all come from a man between 18 and 35 years old in good health. Some clones in this sample may be carry-over from other donors' samples. The CDR3 runs from the conserved cysteine through the conserved F or W. D genes are given only for firm matches. The size entry is marked missing in some rows and otherwise reads once, few, many or a size class.

d_call j_call v_call clone_size cdr3_nt cdr3_aa
TRBD2 TRBJ2-1 TRBV5-6 NA TGTGCCAGCAGCTTGGGGACTAGAGATGAGCAGTTCTTC CASSLGTRDEQFF
NA TRBJ1-2 TRBV7-9 NA TGTGCCAGCAGCTCCACCGATGGGCCCCAGGGGTACACCTTC CASSSTDGPQGYTF
NA TRBJ1-1 TRBV5-8 NA TGTGCCAGCAGCTTGGCCTTGCAGGTTCGGGCTGAAGCTTTCTTT CASSLALQVRAEAFF
NA TRBJ2-7 TRBV6-1 NA TGTGCCAGCAGTGACAGCTACGAGCAGTACTTC CASSDSYEQYF
TRBD1 TRBJ2-5 TRBV9 NA TGTGCCAGCAGCGTAGCGGGGACAGCACAAGAGACCCAGTACTTC CASSVAGTAQETQYF
NA TRBJ2-7 TRBV2 NA TGTGCCAGCAGTCAAGACGACCACGAGCAGTACTTC CASSQDDHEQYF
NA TRBJ1-2 TRBV10-2 NA TGCGCCACCCTGGACAGCCTGGGCGGTGGCTACACCTTC CATLDSLGGGYTF
NA TRBJ2-3 TRBV7-3 NA TGTGCCAGCAGCGCTAGCACAGATACGCAGTATTTT CASSASTDTQYF
TRBD1 TRBJ1-1 TRBV18 NA TGTGCCAGCTCACAAAACAGGGGGTTCGTGTGGGACACTGAAGCTTTCTTT CASSQNRGFVWDTEAFF
NA TRBJ1-1 TRBV4-1 few TGCGCCAGCAGCCAAGTTCAGGGGACTGAAGCTTTCTTT CASSQVQGTEAFF
NA TRBJ1-5 TRBV11-2 NA TGTGCCAGCAGCTGGGGAGGGCTGAGCAATCAGCCCCAGCATTTT CASSWGGLSNQPQHF
NA TRBJ2-2 TRBV28 NA TGTGCCAGCAGTAATTTCACCGGGGAGCTGTTTTTT CASSNFTGELFF
TRBD2 TRBJ2-1 TRBV5-1 NA TGCGCCAGCAGCTTTACTAGCGGGAGGGCCAATGAGCAGTTCTTC CASSFTSGRANEQFF
NA TRBJ1-4 TRBV30 NA TGTGCCTGGAGTGTCCTGGGGACAAATGAAAAACTGTTTTTT CAWSVLGTNEKLFF
NA TRBJ2-7 TRBV23-1 NA TGCGCCAGCAGTCACCCAGGCCTCGACGAGCAGTACTTC CASSHPGLDEQYF
TRBD2 TRBJ2-1 TRBV19 NA TGTGCCAGTAGTATAGGACTAGCGGGAGGGGATGAGCAGTTCTTC CASSIGLAGGDEQFF
TRBD1 TRBJ1-2 TRBV14 NA TGTGCCAGCTCGGACAGGGGGCATGGCTACACCTTC CASSDRGHGYTF
NA TRBJ1-2 TRBV2 NA TGTGCCAGCAGTGATGAGACCTCCTATGGCTACACCTTC CASSDETSYGYTF
NA TRBJ2-7 TRBV19 NA TGTGCCAGTAGTATAGATTCGTCAAGTTGGATCTCCTACGAGCAGTACTTC CASSIDSSSWISYEQYF
TRBD1 TRBJ2-7 TRBV29-1 NA TGCAGCGTTAGGACAGGGGGTGAGCAGTACTTC CSVRTGGEQYF
NA TRBJ2-2 TRBV28 NA TGTGCCAGCAGTTCGGCGTTTTCTTTGGGAAACACCGGGGAGCTGTTTTTT CASSSAFSLGNTGELFF
NA TRBJ1-1 TRBV6-5 NA TGTGCCAGCAGTTACCGAGCCCTGAACACTGAAGCTTTCTTT CASSYRALNTEAFF
NA TRBJ2-2 TRBV20-1 NA TGCAGTGCTAGAACACCCGGGGAGCTGTTTTTT CSARTPGELFF
NA TRBJ2-1 TRBV18 NA TGTGCCAGCTCACCCCGTAAGATTACGAGCACCTACAATGAGCAGTTCTTC CASSPRKITSTYNEQFF
TRBD2 TRBJ2-5 TRBV27 NA TGTGCCAGCAGACCCGACTCACGGCTAGCGGTTCAAGAGACCCAGTACTTC CASRPDSRLAVQETQYF
TRBD2 TRBJ2-3 TRBV6-4 once TGTGCCAGCAGTGACTGGGGACTAGCCTCCGATACGCAGTATTTT CASSDWGLASDTQYF
TRBD1 TRBJ2-7 TRBV7-3 NA TGTGCCAGCAGCCCGATCGTGAGGGCAGGGGGCGCCTCCAACGAGCAGTACTTC CASSPIVRAGGASNEQYF
NA TRBJ1-1 TRBV13 NA TGTGCCAGCAGTCGGGGGCCGAACACTGAAGCTTTCTTT CASSRGPNTEAFF
NA TRBJ1-5 TRBV7-2 NA TGTGCCAGCAGCTTGTTGGCAGGGCAAAACAATCAGCCCCAGCATTTT CASSLLAGQNNQPQHF
NA TRBJ2-7 TRBV10-3 NA TGTGCCATCAGTGAGTCCCCGGGACTGTCCTACGAGCAGTACTTC CAISESPGLSYEQYF
NA TRBJ2-7 TRBV4-1 NA TGCGCCAGCAGCCAAGATCACTCGAAGTTCTACGAGCAGTACTTC CASSQDHSKFYEQYF
NA TRBJ2-2 TRBV29-1 NA TGCAGCGTGACGTTGTCGGGCACCGGGGAGCTGTTTTTT CSVTLSGTGELFF
NA TRBJ2-7 TRBV27 NA TGTGCCAGCAGTCCCTCGGCAGGGCCTGTCCTCTACGAGCAGTACTTC CASSPSAGPVLYEQYF
TRBD2 TRBJ2-7 TRBV19 NA TGTGCCAGTAGTATAGCGGGAGGGCCTTTGAACGAGCAGTACTTC CASSIAGGPLNEQYF
NA TRBJ2-1 TRBV29-1 NA TGCAGCGTTGAAACTGTCTACAATGAGCAGTTCTTC CSVETVYNEQFF
NA TRBJ2-7 TRBV13 NA TGTGCCAGCAGCTTAGGAGAGTACGAGCAGTACTTC CASSLGEYEQYF
NA TRBJ1-5 TRBV4-1 NA TGCGCCAGCAGCCAAGATCGGTATGGAGGACATAGCAATCAGCCCCAGCATTTT CASSQDRYGGHSNQPQHF